The 22 T cell receptor beta chains below were found in one sample sequenced in a study of cytomegalovirus exposure and HLA in healthy donors. PCR involved 60 Vbeta and 13 Jbeta primers. TCRdb's copy holds only in-frame clones and misses some; the assay was immunoSEQ multiplex PCR. The table includes about 99,000 clones, 60% to 80% detected once. The sample taken for sequencing was PBMCs. These receptors all come from a man aged 35 to 55 in good health and CMV-seronegative.

The chain joins TRBV28 to TRBJ2-5, with TRBD1 matching 8 bases. Trimming at V came to 1 base and at J to 6 bases, leaving 7 bases not matched to a gene. The CDR3 contains 15 residues. The germline CDR1 and CDR2 sequences are MDHEN and SYDVKM. CDR3: CASSLSDRVGKTQYF. The DNA of the CDR3 is TGTGCCAGCAGTTTATCGGACAGGGTCGGAAAGACCCAGTACTTC. Variable domain in full (rest from reference TRBV28 and TRBJ2-5): DVKVTQSSRYLVKRTGEKVFLECVQDMDHENMFWYRQDPGLGLRLIYFSYDVKMKEKGDIPEGYSVSREKKERFSLILESASTNQTSMYLCASSLSDRVGKTQYFGPGTRLLVL.

This chain links TRBV19 with TRBJ1-5; 8 bases are shared with TRBD1. CDR3 length: 15 amino acids. The trim removed 5 bases at V and 4 bases at J, leaving 7 bases unmatched. Germline V gives CDR1 LNHDA, CDR2 SQIVND (reference sequence). The CDR3 is CASSSRDRPNQPQHF. Written as DNA, the CDR3 is TGTGCCAGTAGTTCTCGGGACAGGCCGAATCAGCCCCAGCATTTT.

V is TRBV27 and J is TRBJ2-7; D is perhaps TRBD1 (5 bases). The germline V gene has CDR1 MNHEY and CDR2 SMNVEV (reference sequence). The ends were cut back, 5 bases at V and 4 bases at J, with 12 bases in the middle. The CDR3 spans 13 residues. The CDR3 spells CASSDPSGYEQYF. CDR3 in DNA: TGTGCCAGCAGTGATCCGTCAGGGTACGAGCAGTACTTC.

This sequence joins TRBV28 and TRBJ2-2, with 9 bases aligning to TRBD2. CDR3 length equals 18 residues. The germline gives CDR1 MDHEN, CDR2 SYDVKM. V trimming: 7 bases; J trimming: 4 bases; junction bases outside the gene matches: 16. This chain's CDR3 is CASTLVGGRARGTGELFF. The CDR3 DNA reads TGTGCCAGCACCCTTGTCGGCGGGAGGGCCAGGGGCACCGGGGAGCTGTTTTTT.

The rearrangement links TRBV27 to TRBJ2-7; TRBD1 is a possible D gene (5 bases). In germline, CDR1 is MNHEY, CDR2 SMNVEV (reference sequence). CDR3 size: 15 residues. Trimming stripped 1 base from V and 2 bases from J, with 12 bases between. The CDR3 DNA sequence: TGTGCCAGCAGTTTATTTCTAGGGGTCCCCTACGAGCAGTACTTC. Protein sequence: CASSLFLGVPYEQYF.

The chain is built from TRBV30 and TRBJ1-3; 9 bases are shared with TRBD1. V lost 5 bases, J lost 7 bases, and 3 bases stayed unmatched. Germline V gene data show CDR1 as GTSNPN and CDR2 as SVGIG (reference sequence). CDR3 size: 12 residues. The CDR3: CAWDRGENTIYF. The CDR3 nucleotides read TGTGCCTGGGACAGGGGGGAGAACACCATATATTTT.

The V call is TRBV19, the J call TRBJ2-4; TRBD2 is a possible D gene (6 bases). Germline-derived CDR1 and CDR2 are LNHDA and SQIVND (reference sequence). There are 14 residues in the CDR3. V was pared by 6 bases and J by 4 bases, with 13 bases between. CDR3 sequence: CASRQPGGKNIQYF. In nucleotides, the CDR3 is TGTGCCAGTAGACAACCCGGAGGGAAAAACATTCAGTACTTC.

CDR3 residues: CASRQGATNTEAFF. CDR3 nucleotides: TGTGCCAGTAGGCAGGGGGCTACGAACACTGAAGCTTTCTTT. The chain is built from TRBV19 and TRBJ1-1, with 8 bases that match TRBD1. J lost 1 base, V lost 6 bases, and 4 bases had no gene match. The length of the CDR3 is 14 residues. CDR1 and CDR2 (germline): LNHDA, SQIVND (reference sequence).

In its sample, this clone was seen a few times. This chain joins TRBV6-5 and TRBJ1-2; 8 bases are shared with TRBD1. V was clipped by 5 bases and J by 2 bases; unmatched bases: 7. This CDR3 comprises 15 residues. From germline, CDR1 is MNHEY and CDR2 SVGAGI. In nucleotides, the CDR3 is TGTGCCAGCAGTATCGGTGACAGGGGAAACTATGGCTACACCTTC. It specifies CASSIGDRGNYGYTF.

This clone was seen only once. This chain connects TRBV2 to TRBJ2-7, with D perhaps TRBD1 (6 bases). This CDR3 is 14 amino acids long. Trimming took off 3 bases at V and 0 bases at J, with 9 bases between the two ends. Germline CDR1 and CDR2: SNHLY and FYNNEI. The CDR3 region is CASSDTGLSYEQYF. Written as DNA, the CDR3 is TGTGCCAGCAGTGATACAGGGCTCTCCTACGAGCAGTACTTC.

The V and J genes are TRBV18 and TRBJ1-2, with D possibly matching TRBD1 (5 bases). There are 13 residues in the CDR3. Trimming cost V 1 base and J 8 bases, with 11 bases left between them. The germline V gene has CDR1 KGHSH and CDR2 LQKENI. The CDR3 sequence: CASSPLPGKGYTF. CDR3 nucleotide sequence: TGTGCCAGCTCACCACTTCCAGGGAAGGGCTACACCTTC.

The rearrangement uses TRBV30 and TRBJ2-3, with TRBD2 matching 8 bases. Germline values: CDR1 GTSNPN, CDR2 SVGIG (reference sequence). The CDR3 spans 15 residues. V trimming: 0 bases; J trimming: 1 base; junction bases outside the gene matches: 3. This CDR3 reads CAWSVGAGGTDTQYF. For the CDR3, the DNA is TGTGCCTGGAGTGTAGGAGCGGGGGGCACAGATACGCAGTATTTT.

In its sample, this clone was seen a few times. The rearrangement joins TRBV5-4 to TRBJ1-6; TRBD1 might be the D (6 bases). This CDR3 comprises 16 residues. The V end was cut by 2 bases, the J end by 6 bases, with 15 bases between. The germline CDR1 and CDR2 sequences are SGHNT and YYREEE (reference sequence). As DNA, the CDR3 is TGTGCCAGCAGCTTTGTCAGGGGCAGGGGTAATTCACCCCTCCACTTT. Protein: CASSFVRGRGNSPLHF.

This clone was observed a few times. The V call is TRBV5-4, the J call TRBJ2-1; 12 bases map to TRBD2. Germline CDR1 and CDR2: SGHNT and YYREEE (reference sequence). Losses at the gene ends were 3 bases for V and 5 bases for J; bases not matched to a gene: 6. The CDR3 is 16 residues long. The CDR3 protein is CASSSQLAGGHNEQFF. The DNA for the CDR3 is TGTGCCAGCAGCTCGCAACTAGCGGGGGGACACAATGAGCAGTTCTTC.

V gene TRBV19 combines with J gene TRBJ2-7; TRBD1 is a possible D gene (5 bases). Between the trimmed V and J ends, which lost 6 bases and 0 bases, there was a span of 9 bases. This CDR3 has 13 residues. Germline lookup yields CDR1 LNHDA and CDR2 SQIVND (reference sequence). DNA of the CDR3: TGTGCCAGTAGGGGGCAGAGCTCCTACGAGCAGTACTTC. Translation: CASRGQSSYEQYF.

Turning to this clone: The identical CDR3 is also encoded by other nucleotide sequences in the sample. The gene calls are TRBV6-1 and TRBJ1-2; TRBD1 aligns across 11 bases. The CDR3 loop spans 15 amino acids. Per the germline V gene, CDR1 is MNHNS and CDR2 is SASEGT. The V segment lost 5 bases and the J segment 5 bases; nucleotides outside the gene matches: 7. CDR3 loop: CASSSGQGVSYGYTF. Written as DNA, the CDR3 is TGTGCCAGCAGTTCGGGACAGGGGGTCAGTTATGGCTACACCTTC.

The CDR3 bases are TGCGCCAGCAGCTTGGCTGGCGGGACCGGCTACGAGCAGTACTTC. Translated: CASSLAGGTGYEQYF. V usage is TRBV5-1 and J usage is TRBJ2-7, with D possibly TRBD2 on 6 matching bases. This CDR3 region has 15 residues. Germline values: CDR1 SGHRS, CDR2 YFSETQ. The V end lost 0 bases, the J end lost 3 bases, and 13 bases lay between the germline ends.

This clone was recorded a few times. The chain is built from TRBV4-1 and TRBJ1-2; no definite D call. The CDR3 spans 15 residues. Trimming pared 0 bases from V and 5 bases from J, leaving 13 bases between. Germline-derived CDR1 and CDR2 are MGHRA and YSYEKL. CDR3 in amino acids: CASSQDLPGRYGYTF. As DNA, the CDR3 is TGCGCCAGCAGCCAAGATTTGCCGGGTCGTTATGGCTACACCTTC.

The chain combines TRBV30 with TRBJ1-2; D ambiguous. Germline CDR1 and CDR2: GTSNPN and SVGIG (reference sequence). Trimming left V 3 bases short and J 5 bases short, with 13 bases between. The CDR3 runs to 13 residues. This CDR3 is CAWSLRGDYGYTF. Written as DNA, the CDR3 is TGTGCCTGGAGCCTCCGGGGAGATTATGGCTACACCTTC. Using reference TRBV30 and TRBJ1-2 for the parts outside the CDR3, the full variable domain is SQTIHQWPATLVQPVGSPLSLECTVEGTSNPNLYWYRQAAGRGLQLLFYSVGIGQISSEVPQNLSASRPQDRQFILSSKKLLLSDSGFYLCAWSLRGDYGYTFGSGTRLTVV.

The gene calls are TRBV4-1 and TRBJ1-4; 9 positions agree with TRBD1. This CDR3 is 17 amino acids long. After removal of 4 bases from V and 0 bases from J, the junction contained 6 bases not matched to a gene. CDR1 is MGHRA, CDR2 YSYEKL, per germline. The CDR3 loop reads CASSLTGDRATNEKLFF. CDR3 DNA: TGCGCCAGCAGCCTTACAGGGGACAGGGCAACTAATGAAAAACTGTTTTTT.

This clone has only a few counts. The gene calls are TRBV2 and TRBJ2-1, with 9 bases that match TRBD2. Per the germline V gene, CDR1 is SNHLY and CDR2 is FYNNEI. CDR3 length: 16 residues. V shed 2 bases and J 2 bases; nucleotides not matched to a gene: 4. The CDR3 region is CASSEWGTSTYNEQFF. For the CDR3, the DNA is TGTGCCAGCAGTGAATGGGGGACTAGCACCTACAATGAGCAGTTCTTC.

This chain connects TRBV5-6 to TRBJ2-5; D remains unclear. CDR3 length equals 13 residues. The V gene's germline CDR1 is SGHDT and CDR2 YYEEEE. Trimming shortened V by 2 bases and J by 5 bases, and 10 bases separated the two germline ends. The CDR3 sequence is CASSFPPSETQYF. In DNA form, the CDR3 reads TGTGCCAGCAGCTTTCCCCCCTCTGAGACCCAGTACTTC.